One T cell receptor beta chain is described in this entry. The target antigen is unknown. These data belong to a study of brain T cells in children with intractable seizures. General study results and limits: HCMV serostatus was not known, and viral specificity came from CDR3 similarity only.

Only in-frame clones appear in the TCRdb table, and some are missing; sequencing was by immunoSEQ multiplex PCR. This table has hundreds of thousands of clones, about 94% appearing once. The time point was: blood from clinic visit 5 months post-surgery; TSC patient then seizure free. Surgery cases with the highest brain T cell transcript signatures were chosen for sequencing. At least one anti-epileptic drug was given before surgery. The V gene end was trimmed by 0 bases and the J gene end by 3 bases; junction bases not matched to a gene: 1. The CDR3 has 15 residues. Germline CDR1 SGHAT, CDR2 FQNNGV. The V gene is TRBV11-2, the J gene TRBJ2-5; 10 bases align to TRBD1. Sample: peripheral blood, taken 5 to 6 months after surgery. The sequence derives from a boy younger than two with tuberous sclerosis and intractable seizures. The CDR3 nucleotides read TGTGCCAGCAGCTTAGAGGGGACAGGGGAAGAGACCCAGTACTTC. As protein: CASSLEGTGEETQYF.